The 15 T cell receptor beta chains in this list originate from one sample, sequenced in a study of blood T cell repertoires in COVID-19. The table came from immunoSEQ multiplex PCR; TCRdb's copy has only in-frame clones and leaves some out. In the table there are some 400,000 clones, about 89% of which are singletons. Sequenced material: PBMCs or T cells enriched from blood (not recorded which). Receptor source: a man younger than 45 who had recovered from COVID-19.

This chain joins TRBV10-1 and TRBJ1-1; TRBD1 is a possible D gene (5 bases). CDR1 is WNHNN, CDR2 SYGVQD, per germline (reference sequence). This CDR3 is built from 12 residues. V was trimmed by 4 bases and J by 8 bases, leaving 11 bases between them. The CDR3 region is CASSGGGREAFF. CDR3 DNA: TGCGCCAGCAGTGGGGGGGGTAGGGAAGCTTTCTTT.

The CDR3 protein is CASSYNPVYEQYF. CDR3 nucleotide sequence: TGTGCCAGCAGTTACAATCCGGTTTACGAGCAGTACTTC. The chain joins TRBV6-2 or TRBV6-3 to TRBJ2-7; no clear D gene. This CDR3 contains 13 residues. Trimming shortened V by 2 bases and J by 4 bases, and 9 bases separated the two germline ends. Germline V gene lookup returns CDR1 MNHEY and CDR2 SVGEGT.

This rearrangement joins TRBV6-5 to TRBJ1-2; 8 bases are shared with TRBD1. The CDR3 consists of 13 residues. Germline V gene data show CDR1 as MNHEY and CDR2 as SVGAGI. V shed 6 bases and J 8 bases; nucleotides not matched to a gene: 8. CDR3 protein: CASRQDRVEGYTF. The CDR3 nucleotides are TGTGCCAGCAGGCAGGACAGGGTAGAGGGCTACACCTTC.

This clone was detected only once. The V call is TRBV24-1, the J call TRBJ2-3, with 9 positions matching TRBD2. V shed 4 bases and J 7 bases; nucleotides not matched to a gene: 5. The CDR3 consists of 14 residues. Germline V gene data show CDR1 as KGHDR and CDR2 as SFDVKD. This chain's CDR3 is CATSEAGGVNTQYF. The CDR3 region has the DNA TGTGCCACCAGTGAGGCGGGGGGGGTAAATACGCAGTATTTT.

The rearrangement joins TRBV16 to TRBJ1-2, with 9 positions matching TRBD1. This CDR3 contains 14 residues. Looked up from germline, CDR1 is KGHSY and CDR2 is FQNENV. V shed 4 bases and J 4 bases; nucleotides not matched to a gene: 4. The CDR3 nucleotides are TGTGCCAGCAGCCGGGGACAGGGAAGCTATGGCTACACCTTC. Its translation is CASSRGQGSYGYTF.

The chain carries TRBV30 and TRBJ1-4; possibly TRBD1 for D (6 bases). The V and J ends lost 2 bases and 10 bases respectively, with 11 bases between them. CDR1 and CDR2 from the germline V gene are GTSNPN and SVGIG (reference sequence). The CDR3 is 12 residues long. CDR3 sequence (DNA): TGTGCCTGGAGTTTTCGGGGGGCAAAACTGTTTTTT. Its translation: CAWSFRGAKLFF.

CDR3 protein: CASSRQNLAKNIQYF. CDR3 in DNA: TGCGCCAGCAGCCGACAGAACTTAGCCAAAAACATTCAGTACTTC. This sequence joins TRBV4-1 and TRBJ2-4; tentatively, D is TRBD1 (5 bases). V gave up 4 bases and J gave up 0 bases, with 10 bases separating them. Germline assignment: CDR1 MGHRA and CDR2 YSYEKL. The CDR3 totals 15 residues.

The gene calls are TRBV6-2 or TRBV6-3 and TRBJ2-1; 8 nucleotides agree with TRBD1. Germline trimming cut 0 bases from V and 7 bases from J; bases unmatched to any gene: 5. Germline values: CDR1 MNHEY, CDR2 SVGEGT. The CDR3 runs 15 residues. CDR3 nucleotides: TGTGCCAGCAGTTACTCTGAGACAGGGGCAAATGAGCAGTTCTTC. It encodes CASSYSETGANEQFF.

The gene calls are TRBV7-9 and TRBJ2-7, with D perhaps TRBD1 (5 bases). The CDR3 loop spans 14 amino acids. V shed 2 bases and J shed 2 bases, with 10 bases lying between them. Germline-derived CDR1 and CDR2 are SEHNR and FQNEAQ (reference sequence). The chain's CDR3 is CASSLQGFPYEQYF. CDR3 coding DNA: TGTGCCAGCAGCTTACAGGGTTTTCCCTACGAGCAGTACTTC.

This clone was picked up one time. The CDR3 protein is CASSPTRGRPDTQYF. Here the CDR3 DNA reads TGTGCCAGCAGCCCGACCAGGGGGCGCCCAGATACGCAGTATTTT. The rearrangement links TRBV7-3 to TRBJ2-3; 8 positions match TRBD1. Germline V CDR1 and CDR2: SGHTA, FQGTGA. CDR3 length: 15 amino acids. The trim removed 5 bases at V and 4 bases at J, leaving 8 bases unmatched.

CDR3 nucleotides: TGTGCCAGCAGCTTGGACAGCCGCTCCTACAATGAGCAGTTCTTC. It translates to CASSLDSRSYNEQFF. This rearrangement joins TRBV5-8 to TRBJ2-1; D is unresolved. From germline, CDR1 is SGHTS and CDR2 YDEGEE. V lost 0 bases and J 0 bases, leaving 7 bases between the germline ends. The CDR3 totals 15 residues.

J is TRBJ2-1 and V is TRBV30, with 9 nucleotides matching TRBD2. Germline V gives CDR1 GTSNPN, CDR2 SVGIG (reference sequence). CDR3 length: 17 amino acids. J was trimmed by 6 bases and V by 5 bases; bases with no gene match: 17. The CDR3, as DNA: TGTGCCTGGCACCGCGGGGTGGCTAGCGGGGTGTTCAATGAGCAGTTCTTC. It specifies CAWHRGVASGVFNEQFF.

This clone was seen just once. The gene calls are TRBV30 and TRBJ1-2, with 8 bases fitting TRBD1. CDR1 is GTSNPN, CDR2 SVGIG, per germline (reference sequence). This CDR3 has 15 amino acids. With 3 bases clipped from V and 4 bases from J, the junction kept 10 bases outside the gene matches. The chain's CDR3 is CAWSLRTGKTYGYTF. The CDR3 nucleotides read TGTGCCTGGAGCCTCCGGACAGGGAAGACCTATGGCTACACCTTC.

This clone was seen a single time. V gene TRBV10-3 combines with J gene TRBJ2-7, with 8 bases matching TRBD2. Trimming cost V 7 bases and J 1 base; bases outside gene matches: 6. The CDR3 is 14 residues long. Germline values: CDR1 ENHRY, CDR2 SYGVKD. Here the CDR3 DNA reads TGTGCCATCACCTCGGGACTAGTATCCTACGAGCAGTACTTC. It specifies CAITSGLVSYEQYF.

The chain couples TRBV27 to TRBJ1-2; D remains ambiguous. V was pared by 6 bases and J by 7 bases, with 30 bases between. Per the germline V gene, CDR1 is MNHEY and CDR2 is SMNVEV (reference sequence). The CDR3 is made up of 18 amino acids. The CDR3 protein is CASSQLGLPVIGVGGYTF. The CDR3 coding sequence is TGTGCCAGCAGCCAACTGGGCCTCCCCGTTATCGGGGTAGGTGGCTACACCTTC.